The 18 T cell receptor beta chains below come from one sample, sequenced in a study of early T cells in non-severe SARS-CoV-2 infection. One entry per CDR3 protein results from TCRdb running MiXCR on the 5' RACE reads. The sample consists of tens of thousands of distinct CDR3 sequences, roughly 4.6% of them appearing once. The sequences come from whole blood, collected at baseline. These receptors originate from an adult who was a healthcare worker with PCR-confirmed SARS-CoV-2 infection or an uninfected control (not recorded which).

In its sample, this clonotype was seen many times. The CDR3 reads CSVSPGAYEQYF. CDR3 nucleotides: TGCAGCGTTAGCCCAGGTGCCTACGAGCAGTACTTC. This chain joins TRBV29-1 and TRBJ2-7; D not resolved. There are 12 residues in the CDR3. V was cut by 5 bases and J by 2 bases, with 10 bases left in between. CDR1 is SQVTM, CDR2 ANQGSEA, per germline.

At least ten counts were recorded for this clonotype. The chain joins TRBV20-1 to TRBJ1-6; 7 positions agree with TRBD1. CDR3 length: 17 amino acids. The ends lost 0 bases at V and 6 bases at J; junction bases unmatched: 11. Germline-derived CDR1 and CDR2 are DFQATT and SNEGSKA (reference sequence). The DNA of the CDR3 is TGCAGTGCTAGAGATCTAGGACAGGCCTTCTCTAATTCACCCCTCCACTTT. As protein: CSARDLGQAFSNSPLHF.

This clonotype was seen at least ten times. The chain carries TRBV10-1 and TRBJ1-6; D gene uncertain. V was pared by 8 bases and J by 9 bases, with 5 bases between. The CDR3 totals 10 residues. In germline, CDR1 is WNHNN, CDR2 SYGVQD (reference sequence). The CDR3 coding sequence is TGCGCCAGCTACTTTTCACCCCTCCACTTT. Its translation: CASYFSPLHF.

The chain combines TRBV25-1 with TRBJ2-7; 7 nucleotides align to TRBD2. CDR1 and CDR2 from the germline V gene are MGHDK and SYGVNS. V trimming: 10 bases; J trimming: 4 bases; junction bases outside the gene matches: 13. The CDR3 length is 14 residues. CDR3 nucleotides: TGTGCCACCAAGGGCTCGGGGAGGGAATACGAGCAGTACTTC. The encoded protein is CATKGSGREYEQYF.

This clonotype was observed at least ten times. The chain is built from TRBV3-1 and TRBJ2-7; possible D gene TRBD2, 6 bases. Germline lookup yields CDR1 LGHDT and CDR2 YNNKEL (reference sequence). The CDR3 length is 12 residues. Trimming stripped 2 bases from V and 10 bases from J, with 12 bases between. As DNA, the CDR3 is TGTGCCAGCAGCCAATCCGGGCGGGGACAGTACTTC. It translates to CASSQSGRGQYF.

Many counts were recorded for this clonotype. V usage is TRBV6-6 and J usage is TRBJ2-7, with 14 bases fitting TRBD2. V lost 6 bases to trimming and J lost 6 bases; unmatched junction nucleotides: 7. The CDR3 totals 15 residues. Germline lookup yields CDR1 MNHNY and CDR2 SVGAGI (reference sequence). The CDR3 DNA follows: TGTGCCAGCAGCCCGGGACTAGCGGGAGTGGGCGAGCAGTACTTC. This encodes CASSPGLAGVGEQYF.

The chain has TRBV3-1 and TRBJ2-1; 7 bases are a match to TRBD2. The germline V gene has CDR1 LGHDT and CDR2 YNNKEL (reference sequence). V was clipped by 1 base and J by 5 bases; unmatched bases: 5. CDR3 length: 15 amino acids. CDR3 DNA: TGTGCCAGCAGCCAAGGGACGGGAGGTCACAATGAGCAGTTCTTC. It translates to CASSQGTGGHNEQFF.

In its sample, this clonotype was seen many times. The J gene is TRBJ1-1, the V gene TRBV20-1; 8 bases align to TRBD1. Losses at the gene ends were 6 bases for V and 2 bases for J; bases not matched to a gene: 5. Per the germline V gene, CDR1 is DFQATT and CDR2 is SNEGSKA (reference sequence). There are 13 residues in the CDR3. CDR3 coding DNA: TGCAGTGCCTCGGACAGGGCTAACACTGAAGCTTTCTTT. It is translated as CSASDRANTEAFF.

This clonotype was recorded many times. V is TRBV7-3 and J is TRBJ2-7; 9 bases align to TRBD1. The CDR3 runs 15 residues. From germline, CDR1 is SGHTA and CDR2 FQGTGA. V was clipped by 1 base and J by 2 bases; unmatched bases: 3. The CDR3 sequence: CASSLRGTGPYEQYF. CDR3 DNA sequence: TGTGCCAGCAGCTTAAGGGGGACAGGGCCCTACGAGCAGTACTTC.

At least ten counts were recorded for this clonotype. The rearrangement uses TRBV20-1 and TRBJ2-1, with TRBD2 matching over 10 bases. V was pared by 6 bases and J by 6 bases, with 8 bases of the junction left unmatched. The CDR3 totals 14 residues. Germline V gives CDR1 DFQATT, CDR2 SNEGSKA (reference sequence). DNA for the CDR3: TGCAGTGCAACAGCGGGAGGGCCTTCCAATGAGCAGTTCTTC. It encodes CSATAGGPSNEQFF.

This clonotype appeared many times. V usage is TRBV11-1 and J usage is TRBJ2-1; D gene unclear. The length of the CDR3 is 16 residues. Deletions cut 5 bases from V and 7 bases from J, with 21 bases between. Germline values: CDR1 SGHAT, CDR2 FQDESV (reference sequence). DNA for the CDR3: TGTGCCAGCAGCCATACCTTGGGCGGAGCCGGAAATGAGCAGTTCTTC. It specifies CASSHTLGGAGNEQFF.

Many counts were recorded for this clonotype. The V call is TRBV7-2, the J call TRBJ2-1, with 7 bases that match TRBD1. J was trimmed by 4 bases and V by 2 bases; bases with no gene match: 5. CDR3 length equals 15 residues. Germline V lookup: CDR1 SGHTA, CDR2 FQGNSA. CDR3 in amino acids: CASSLYGTVYNEQFF. The CDR3 coding sequence is TGTGCCAGCAGCTTATACGGGACAGTATACAATGAGCAGTTCTTC.

This clonotype was counted between two and nine times. The CDR3 nucleotides read TGTGCCAGCAGCGCGCAGTCCCTCAGGGGATACGCGAACACCGGGGAGCTGTTTTTT. It is translated as CASSAQSLRGYANTGELFF. The chain recombines TRBV7-9 with TRBJ2-2; a possible D gene is TRBD1 (6 bases). The CDR3 contains 19 residues. The germline V and J ends were trimmed by 5 bases and 0 bases, with 22 bases remaining between them. CDR1 SEHNR and CDR2 FQNEAQ come from the germline V gene (reference sequence).

This clonotype was detected many times. The chain links TRBV4-2 to TRBJ2-5, with D possibly matching TRBD1 (6 bases). CDR1 and CDR2 (germline): LGHNA, YNFKEQ. V was shortened by 2 bases and J by 2 bases, with 12 bases between the two germline ends. The CDR3 sequence is 15 residues long. CDR3 nucleotide sequence: TGTGCCAGCAGCCAAATCTTGCAGGGGCAAGAGACCCAGTACTTC. As protein: CASSQILQGQETQYF.

This clonotype has at least ten counts. The CDR3, as DNA: TGTGCCAGCAGCCAAAGCGACTGGTTACACTACGAGCAGTACTTC. This encodes CASSQSDWLHYEQYF. J is TRBJ2-7 and V is TRBV3-1; D is undetermined. The CDR3 covers 15 residues. Looked up from germline, CDR1 is LGHDT and CDR2 is YNNKEL (reference sequence). Trimming stripped 2 bases from V and 3 bases from J, with 14 bases between.

This clonotype was seen a few times. This rearrangement joins TRBV7-2 to TRBJ2-1, with 13 bases identical to TRBD2. The ends lost 4 bases at V and 0 bases at J; junction bases unmatched: 6. CDR3 length: 18 residues. Per germline, CDR1 SGHTA and CDR2 FQGNSA. CDR3 residues: CASSSPGLAGPSYNEQFF. Here the CDR3 DNA reads TGTGCCAGCAGCTCCCCGGGACTAGCGGGACCCTCCTACAATGAGCAGTTCTTC. The entire variable domain, with the rest obtained from reference TRBV7-2 and TRBJ2-1, is as follows: GAGVSQSPSNKVTEKGKDVELRCDPISGHTALYWYRQSLGQGLEFLIYFQGNSAPDKSGLPSDRFSAERTGGSVSTLTIQRTQQEDSAVYLCASSSPGLAGPSYNEQFFGPGTRLTVL.

This clonotype was observed at least ten times. This chain connects TRBV11-2 to TRBJ2-4; D unclear. Germline CDR1 and CDR2: SGHAT and FQNNGV. The CDR3 loop spans 11 amino acids. V lost 3 bases and J lost 12, with 9 bases in between. This CDR3 is CASSFTGRQYF. The CDR3 nucleotides read TGTGCCAGCAGCTTTACGGGCCGTCAGTACTTC. Looking up the rest from reference TRBV11-2 and TRBJ2-4 gives the full variable domain: EAGVAQSPRYKIIEKRQSVAFWCNPISGHATLYWYQQILGQGPKLLIQFQNNGVVDDSQLPKDRFSAERLKGVDSTLKIQPAKLEDSAVYLCASSFTGRQYFGAGTRLSVL.

In this sample, this clonotype turned up many times. V usage is TRBV11-2 and J usage is TRBJ2-7; 8 bases map to TRBD1. Germline CDR1 is SGHAT and CDR2 is FQNNGV. V was pared by 5 bases and J by 0 bases, with 6 bases of the junction left unmatched. The CDR3 totals 15 residues. CDR3 bases: TGTGCCAGCAGCCAGGGACAGGCGAGCTCCTACGAGCAGTACTTC. Its protein product is CASSQGQASSYEQYF.